This TCR beta chain was captured by sequencing in a study of cytomegalovirus exposure and HLA in healthy donors. Study-level points and caveats: Associated with cytomegalovirus, according to the listing, were about 160 TCR beta chains. In a later analysis, V- and J-gene trimming of beta chains associated with a DCLRE1C missense variant, replicated independently. Segments of the TCR beta V type were, in most cases, productive about 90% or about 30% of the time in an earlier analysis. Researchers reportedly found TCR beta sequences accurately predicted most subjects' HLA-A and HLA-B alleles.

PCR involved 60 Vbeta and 13 Jbeta primers. The repertoire was sequenced with immunoSEQ multiplex PCR; TCRdb's copy has only in-frame clones and lacks some. The sample lists about 190,000 clones, 70% to 90% seen once, with 2.4% in the top ten. Worth noting for this clone: Antigen: not known.

V was clipped by 6 bases and J by 0 bases, with 9 bases between them. The V gene's germline CDR1 is MDHEN and CDR2 SYDVKM. The CDR3 sequence is 15 residues long. The sequenced sample was PBMCs. The clonotype comes from a male donor in good health and CMV-seronegative. The chain joins TRBV28 to TRBJ1-6, with D uncertain. CDR3 sequence reads: CASRNGSSYNSPLHF. CDR3 coding DNA: TGTGCCAGCAGGAACGGGAGCTCCTATAATTCACCCCTCCACTTT.